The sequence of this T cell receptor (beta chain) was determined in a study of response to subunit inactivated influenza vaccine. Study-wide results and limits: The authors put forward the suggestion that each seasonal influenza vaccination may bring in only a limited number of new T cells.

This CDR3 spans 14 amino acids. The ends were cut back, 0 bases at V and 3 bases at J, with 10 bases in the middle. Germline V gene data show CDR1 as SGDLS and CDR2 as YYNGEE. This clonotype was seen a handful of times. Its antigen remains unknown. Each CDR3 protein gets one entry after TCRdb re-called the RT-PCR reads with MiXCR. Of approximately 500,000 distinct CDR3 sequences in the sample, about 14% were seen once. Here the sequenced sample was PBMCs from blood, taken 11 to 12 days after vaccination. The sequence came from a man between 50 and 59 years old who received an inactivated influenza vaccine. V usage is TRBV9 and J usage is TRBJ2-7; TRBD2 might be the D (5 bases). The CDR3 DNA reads TGTGCCAGCAGCGTAGCTCCAGCGGACTACGAGCAGTACTTC. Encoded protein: CASSVAPADYEQYF.